The sequence of this TCR beta chain was determined in a study of T-cell memory formation after mild COVID-19 (dated by TCRdb to the early 2020s). Turning to the overall study: TCR sequence clusters from the two donors were largely donor specific. In two donors, T-cell clones that expanded and contracted after mild COVID-19 were tracked by sequencing TCRalpha and TCRbeta repertoires over time. The cohort was made up of two young adult volunteers, one female and one male, who were previously healthy. What the research found in general, with its limitations: The second-wave clones that peaked on day 37 were not confirmed to be SARS-CoV-2 specific. The study included only a couple of mild cases, and larger cohorts that include severe cases with pre-infection samples were judged to be necessary. Contracting CD4+ clones were found mainly in CM and EM memory subsets, while CD8+ clones were enriched in EMRA. Some responding clones were found in pre-infection memory, which suggests that pre-existing cross-reactive memory T cells took part in the SARS-CoV-2 response. Clones contracting from day 15 to 85 had balanced CD4/CD8 phenotypes, while a second wave expanding from day 15 to 37 was biased towards CD4+.

Sequencer: Illumina NovaSeq 6000. TCRalpha and TCRbeta cDNA libraries were constructed by 5'RACE with constant-segment primers, with sample barcodes and unique molecular identifiers being introduced. Trizol reagent was used to extract RNA from every sample. The libraries were amplified in two PCR steps, and the second step added a second sample barcode and Illumina TruSeq adapters. Sequencing of the libraries was done on an Illumina NovaSeq, producing 2 x 150 bp paired-end reads. Turning to the authors' computational methods: Reads were demultiplexed and collapsed into UMI-guided consensus sequences with migec v1.2.7. Using mixcr v2.1.11, UMI consensuses were aligned to TRA and TRB V and J templates and then assembled into clonotypes. A clonotype was counted as expanded or contracted only when both edgeR and NoisET called the clonotype significant, with the noise models trained on biological replicates. edgeR calls used a false discovery rate-adjusted p below 0.01 and a log2 fold-change threshold of 1. As an exploratory analysis of dynamics, PCA with hierarchical clustering was applied to max-normalized trajectories of the 1000 most abundant clonotypes. Separately sequenced CD4+ and CD8+ repertoires were used to assign the CD4 or CD8 phenotype of responding clones. Through fastp at Q25 and MiXCR, TCRdb rebuilt clones from the public reads, retaining in-frame beta chains. Under each unique CDR3 protein, matching rows form one entry showing the most common genes and DNA. TCRdb's processing, not the authors', yielded these V and J calls. The table for this sample lists fewer than 350,000 distinct CDR3 sequences; 18% of them were counted only once. In total, the top ten clones hold around 23% of the sample.

This clonotype has more than one count but fewer than ten. It lacks a known antigen. Base qualities are not recorded, but no much larger clone differs from it by a single base. Ficoll-Paque density gradient centrifugation was the method used to isolate PBMCs. The source of this sequence is a man aged 18 to 29 who had mild COVID-19 (a few samples of this study predate the infection). The sample titles of this study are shuffled in the database, so cell type and time point are left out; the donor was told from shared clones. The sample was PBMCs or a T cell subset sorted from them (not recorded which).

The DNA sequence is TGCAGTGCGGTGGACAGGGGGTGGTGGAACACTGAAGCTTTCTTT. Its amino acids are CSAVDRGWWNTEAFF. Here the chain combines TRBV20-1 and TRBJ1-1, with 10 central nucleotides matching TRBD1. Taken from the germline V gene (reference sequence), the CDR1 and CDR2 loops are DFQATT and SNEGSKA. The germline V and J ends show losses of 6 bases and 1 base respectively, and no gene match explains 8 bases of the junction. The cysteine opens and the phenylalanine closes a CDR3 of 15 amino acids. Only CDR3 DNA remains: 45 bases, in frame from the first base.